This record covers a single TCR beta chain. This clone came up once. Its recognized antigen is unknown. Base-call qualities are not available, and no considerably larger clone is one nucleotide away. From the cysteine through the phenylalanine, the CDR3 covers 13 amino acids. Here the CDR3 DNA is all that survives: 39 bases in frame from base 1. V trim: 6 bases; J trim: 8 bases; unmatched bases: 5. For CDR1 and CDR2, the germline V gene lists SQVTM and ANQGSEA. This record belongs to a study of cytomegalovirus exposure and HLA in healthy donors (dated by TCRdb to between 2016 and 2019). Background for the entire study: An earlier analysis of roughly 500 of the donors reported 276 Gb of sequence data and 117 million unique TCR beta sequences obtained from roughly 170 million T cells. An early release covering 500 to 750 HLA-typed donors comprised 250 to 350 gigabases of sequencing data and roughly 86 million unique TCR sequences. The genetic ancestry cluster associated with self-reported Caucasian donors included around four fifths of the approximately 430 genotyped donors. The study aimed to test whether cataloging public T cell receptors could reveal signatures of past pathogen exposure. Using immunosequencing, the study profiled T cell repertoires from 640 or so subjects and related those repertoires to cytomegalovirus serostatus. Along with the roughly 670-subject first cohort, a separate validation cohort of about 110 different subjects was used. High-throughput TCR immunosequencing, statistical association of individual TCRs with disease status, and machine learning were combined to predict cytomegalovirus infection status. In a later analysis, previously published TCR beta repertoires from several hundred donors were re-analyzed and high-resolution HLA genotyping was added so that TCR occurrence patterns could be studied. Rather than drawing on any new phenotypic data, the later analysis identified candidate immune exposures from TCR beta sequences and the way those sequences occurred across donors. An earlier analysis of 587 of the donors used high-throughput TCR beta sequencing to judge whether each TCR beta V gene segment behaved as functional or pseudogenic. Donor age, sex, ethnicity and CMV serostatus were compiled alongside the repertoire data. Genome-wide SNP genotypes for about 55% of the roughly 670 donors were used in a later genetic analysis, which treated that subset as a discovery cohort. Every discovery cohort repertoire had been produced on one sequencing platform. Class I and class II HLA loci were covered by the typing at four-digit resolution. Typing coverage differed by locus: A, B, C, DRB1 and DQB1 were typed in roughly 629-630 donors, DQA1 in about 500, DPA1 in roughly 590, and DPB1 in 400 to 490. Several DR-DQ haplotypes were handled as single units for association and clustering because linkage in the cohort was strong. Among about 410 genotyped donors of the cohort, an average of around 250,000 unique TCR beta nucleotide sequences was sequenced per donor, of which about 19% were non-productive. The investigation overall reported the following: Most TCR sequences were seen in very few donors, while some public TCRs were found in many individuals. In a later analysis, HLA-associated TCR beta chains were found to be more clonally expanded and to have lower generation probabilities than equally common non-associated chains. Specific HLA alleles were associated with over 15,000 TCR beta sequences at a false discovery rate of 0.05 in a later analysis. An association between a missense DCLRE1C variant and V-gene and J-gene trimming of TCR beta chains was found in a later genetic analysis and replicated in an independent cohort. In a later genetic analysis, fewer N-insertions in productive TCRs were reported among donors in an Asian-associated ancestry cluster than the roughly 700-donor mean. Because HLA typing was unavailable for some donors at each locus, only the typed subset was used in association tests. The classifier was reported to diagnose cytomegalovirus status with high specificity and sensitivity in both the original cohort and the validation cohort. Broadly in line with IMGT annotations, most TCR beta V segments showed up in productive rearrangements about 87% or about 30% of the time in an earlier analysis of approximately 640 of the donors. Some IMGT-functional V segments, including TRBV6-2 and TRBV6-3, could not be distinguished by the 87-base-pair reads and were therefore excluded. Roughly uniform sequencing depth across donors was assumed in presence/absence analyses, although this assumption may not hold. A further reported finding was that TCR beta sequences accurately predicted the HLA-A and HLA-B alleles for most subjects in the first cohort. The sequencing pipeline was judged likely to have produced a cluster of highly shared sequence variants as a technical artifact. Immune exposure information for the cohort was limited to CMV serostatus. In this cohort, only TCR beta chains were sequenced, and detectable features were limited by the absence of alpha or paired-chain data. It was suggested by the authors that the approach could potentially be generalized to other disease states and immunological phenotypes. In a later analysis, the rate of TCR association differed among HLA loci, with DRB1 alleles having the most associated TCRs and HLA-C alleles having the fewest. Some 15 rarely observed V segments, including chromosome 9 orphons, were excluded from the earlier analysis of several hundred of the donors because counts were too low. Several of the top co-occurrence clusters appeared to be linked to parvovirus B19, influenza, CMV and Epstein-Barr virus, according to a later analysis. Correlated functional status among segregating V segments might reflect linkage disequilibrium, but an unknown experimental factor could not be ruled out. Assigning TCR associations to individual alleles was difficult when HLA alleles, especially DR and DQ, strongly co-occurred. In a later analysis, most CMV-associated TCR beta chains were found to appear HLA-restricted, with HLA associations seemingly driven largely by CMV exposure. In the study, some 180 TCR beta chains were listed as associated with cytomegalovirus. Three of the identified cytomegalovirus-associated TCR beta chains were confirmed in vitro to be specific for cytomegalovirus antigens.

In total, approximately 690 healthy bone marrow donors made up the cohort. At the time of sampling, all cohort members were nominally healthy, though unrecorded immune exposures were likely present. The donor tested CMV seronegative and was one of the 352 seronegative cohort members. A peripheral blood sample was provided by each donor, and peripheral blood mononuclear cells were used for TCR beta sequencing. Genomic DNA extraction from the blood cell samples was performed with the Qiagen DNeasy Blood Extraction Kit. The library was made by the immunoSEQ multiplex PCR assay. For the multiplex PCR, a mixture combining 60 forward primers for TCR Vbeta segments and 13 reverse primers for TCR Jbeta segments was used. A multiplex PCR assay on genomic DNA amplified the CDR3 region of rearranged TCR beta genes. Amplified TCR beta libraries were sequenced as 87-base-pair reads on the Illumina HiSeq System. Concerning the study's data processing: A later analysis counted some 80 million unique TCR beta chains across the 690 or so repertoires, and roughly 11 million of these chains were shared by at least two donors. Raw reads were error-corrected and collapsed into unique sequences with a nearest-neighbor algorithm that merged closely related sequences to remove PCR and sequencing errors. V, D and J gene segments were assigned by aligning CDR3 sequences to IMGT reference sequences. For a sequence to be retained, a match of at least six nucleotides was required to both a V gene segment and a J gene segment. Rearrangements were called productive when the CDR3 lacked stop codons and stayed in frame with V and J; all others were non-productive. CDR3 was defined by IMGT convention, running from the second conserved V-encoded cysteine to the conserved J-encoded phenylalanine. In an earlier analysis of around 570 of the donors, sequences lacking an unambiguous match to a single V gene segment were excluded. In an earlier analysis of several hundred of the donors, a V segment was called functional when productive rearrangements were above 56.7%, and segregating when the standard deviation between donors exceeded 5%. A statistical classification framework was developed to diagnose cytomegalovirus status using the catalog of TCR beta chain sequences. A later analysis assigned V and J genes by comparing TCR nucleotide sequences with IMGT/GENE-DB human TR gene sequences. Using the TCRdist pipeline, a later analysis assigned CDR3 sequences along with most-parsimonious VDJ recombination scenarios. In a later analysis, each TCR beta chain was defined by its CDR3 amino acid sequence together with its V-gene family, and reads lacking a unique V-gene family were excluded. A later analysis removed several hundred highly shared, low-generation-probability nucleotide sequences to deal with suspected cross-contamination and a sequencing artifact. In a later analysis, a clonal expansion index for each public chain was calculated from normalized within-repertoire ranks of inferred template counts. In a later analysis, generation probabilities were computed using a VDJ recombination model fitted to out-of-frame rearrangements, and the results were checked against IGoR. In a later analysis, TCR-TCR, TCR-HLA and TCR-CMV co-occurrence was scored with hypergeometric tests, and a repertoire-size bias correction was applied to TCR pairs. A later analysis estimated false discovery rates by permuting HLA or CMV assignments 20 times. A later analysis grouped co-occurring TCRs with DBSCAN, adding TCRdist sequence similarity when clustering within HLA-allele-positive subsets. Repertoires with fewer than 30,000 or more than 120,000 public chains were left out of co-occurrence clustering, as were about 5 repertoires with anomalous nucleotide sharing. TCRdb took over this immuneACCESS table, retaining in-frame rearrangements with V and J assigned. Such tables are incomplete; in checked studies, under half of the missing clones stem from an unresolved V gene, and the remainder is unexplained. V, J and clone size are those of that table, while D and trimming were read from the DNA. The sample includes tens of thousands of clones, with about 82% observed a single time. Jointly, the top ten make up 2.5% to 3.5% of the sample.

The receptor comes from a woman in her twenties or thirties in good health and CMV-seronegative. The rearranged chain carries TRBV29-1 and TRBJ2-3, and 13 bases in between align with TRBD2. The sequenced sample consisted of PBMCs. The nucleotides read TGCAGCGTCGGACTAGCGGGGGAGGGTACGCAGTATTTT. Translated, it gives CSVGLAGEGTQYF.